This T cell receptor beta chain was identified in a study of blood T cell repertoires in COVID-19. In the study overall: The cDNA or gDNA used as material had been derived from T cells, B-cell-depleted T cells, or PBMCs.

CDR1 and CDR2 from the germline V gene are LGHDT and YNNKEL (reference sequence). The ends lost 6 bases at V and 6 bases at J; junction bases unmatched: 5. There are 13 residues in the CDR3. In the original workflow: Amplification of reference gene primers was used by the study to estimate nucleated cell counts. Using immunoSEQ multiplex PCR, the repertoire was profiled, and TCRdb retains in-frame clones only, with some absent. The V and J calls and clone size are taken from that table; D and trimming were inferred from the DNA. The sample holds under 300,000 clones; roughly nine tenths are singletons and the top ten take 6.2%.

Sequencing used peripheral blood. The TCR sequence derives from a man aged 60 to 69 with acute or convalescent COVID-19. The chain combines TRBV3-1 (or the pseudogene TRBV3-2) with TRBJ2-3, with TRBD2 matching 8 bases. CDR3: CASSSGVRDTQYF. In nucleotides, the CDR3 is TGTGCCAGCAGTAGCGGGGTTCGGGATACGCAGTATTTT.